The 28 T cell receptor beta chains listed next were all sequenced from one sample in a study of T cells after yellow fever vaccination. TCRdb recomputed calls from the 5' RACE reads with MiXCR, one row per CDR3 protein. The data contain around 360,000 distinct CDR3 sequences, more than 9% of them seen just once; the ten biggest clones take up less than 20%. Sequenced here: PBMCs, sampled on the day of the first yellow fever vaccination. The receptors originated from a man aged 18 to 29 who received the YFV17D yellow fever vaccine.

CDR3 in amino acids: CSYSGATTDTQYF. CDR3 DNA: TGCAGCTACAGCGGGGCAACCACAGATACGCAGTATTTT. This rearrangement joins TRBV29-1 to TRBJ2-3; TRBD2 aligns across 7 bases. Germline CDR1 reads SQVTM; CDR2 reads ANQGSEA. V was clipped by 8 bases and J by 2 bases; unmatched bases: 7. CDR3 size: 13 residues.

This clonotype was detected a few times. The V call is TRBV15, the J call TRBJ1-5, with 9 bases matching TRBD1. Trimming took 3 bases from V and 4 from J; bases not matched to a gene: 4. The CDR3 is 15 amino acids. CDR1 and CDR2 from the germline V gene are LNHNV and YYDKDF (reference sequence). The DNA for the CDR3 is TGTGCCACCAGCAGGCCGGGGACAGGGAATCAGCCCCAGCATTTT. Encoded protein: CATSRPGTGNQPQHF.

This clonotype has more than one count but fewer than ten. The V gene is TRBV11-2, the J gene TRBJ2-3; tentative D call: TRBD2 (6 bases). Germline V gives CDR1 SGHAT, CDR2 FQNNGV. The CDR3 runs to 18 residues. With 2 bases removed from V and 3 bases from J, the gap between germline ends came to 21 bases. CDR3 loop: CASSLFVAPGRRTDTQYF. In DNA, the CDR3 is TGTGCCAGCAGCTTATTTGTGGCTCCGGGGAGGAGAACAGATACGCAGTATTTT.

This chain connects TRBV5-1 to TRBJ2-3; D remains unclear. CDR1 is SGHRS, CDR2 YFSETQ, per germline. The length of the CDR3 is 13 residues. Trimming left V 5 bases short and J 6 bases short, with 13 bases between. CDR3 DNA: TGCGCCAGCAGTTTGCCGCTCAGGGATACGCAGTATTTT. Its protein is CASSLPLRDTQYF.

This clonotype showed up just a few times. The V gene is TRBV20-1, the J gene TRBJ1-1; 8 bases align to TRBD1. The germline CDR1 and CDR2 sequences are DFQATT and SNEGSKA (reference sequence). The CDR3 spans 13 residues. V dropped 8 bases and J dropped 5; count of bases not matched to a gene: 10. The CDR3 spells CSTQTGAKTEAFF. The CDR3 nucleotides read TGCAGTACCCAGACAGGGGCGAAGACTGAAGCTTTCTTT.

This chain joins TRBV4-1 and TRBJ1-2, with 8 nucleotides matching TRBD1. Germline V lookup: CDR1 MGHRA, CDR2 YSYEKL. The V gene end was trimmed by 2 bases and the J gene end by 7 bases; junction bases not matched to a gene: 6. The CDR3 extends over 14 amino acids. The DNA for the CDR3 is TGCGCCAGCAGCCAACAGGGGGCAGTGGGTGGCTACACCTTC. Translating gives CASSQQGAVGGYTF.

A few counts support this clonotype. The V gene is TRBV5-1, the J gene TRBJ2-5, with D perhaps matching TRBD1 (6 bases). The CDR3 covers 14 residues. V gave up 4 bases and J gave up 5 bases, with 15 bases separating them. CDR1 and CDR2 (germline): SGHRS, YFSETQ. CDR3 residues: CASSRDTGRETQYF. The CDR3 DNA is TGCGCCAGCAGCAGGGACACCGGCCGGGAGACCCAGTACTTC. Full variable domain (missing parts from reference TRBV5-1 and TRBJ2-5): KAGVTQTPRYLIKTRGQQVTLSCSPISGHRSVSWYQQTPGQGLQFLFEYFSETQRNKGNFPGRFSGRQFSNSRSEMNVSTLELGDSALYLCASSRDTGRETQYFGPGTRLLVL.

This chain links TRBV7-2 with TRBJ2-4, with D possibly matching TRBD2 (7 bases). Germline V gene sequence: CDR1 SGHTA, CDR2 FQGNSA. V was clipped by 1 base and J by 2 bases, with 15 bases between them. CDR3 size: 17 residues. The CDR3 DNA is TGTGCCAGCAGCTTAGTTTGGGGGGGGGCTCCCAAAAACATTCAGTACTTC. Its protein is CASSLVWGGAPKNIQYF.

V is TRBV20-1 and J is TRBJ1-6, with unresolved D. CDR3 length: 13 residues. The germline V gene has CDR1 DFQATT and CDR2 SNEGSKA (reference sequence). V lost 3 bases and J lost 6, with 9 bases in between. CDR3: CSASRQPNSPLHF. The CDR3 bases are TGCAGTGCTAGTCGCCAGCCTAATTCACCCCTCCACTTT.

The rearrangement links TRBV20-1 to TRBJ1-6, with D unresolved. V lost 3 bases and J 8 bases, leaving 17 bases between the germline ends. This CDR3 comprises 15 residues. Germline CDR1 reads DFQATT; CDR2 reads SNEGSKA (reference sequence). The CDR3 is CSASSGPGTYSPLHF. The DNA of the CDR3 is TGCAGTGCTAGTTCCGGGCCAGGAACTTATTCACCCCTCCACTTT.

The J gene is TRBJ2-3, the V gene TRBV7-3; perhaps TRBD1 as D (6 bases). The CDR3 runs to 15 residues. Trimming took off 5 bases at V and 5 bases at J, with 17 bases between the two ends. Germline-derived CDR1 and CDR2 are SGHTA and FQGTGA. In DNA, the CDR3 is TGTGCCAGCAGCACAAAGTCCAGGGGAGAAGATACGCAGTATTTT. It encodes CASSTKSRGEDTQYF.

This clonotype appeared many times. The V call is TRBV5-1, the J call TRBJ1-2, with 7 bases lining up with TRBD1. Germline trimming cut 5 bases from V and 7 bases from J; bases unmatched to any gene: 17. The CDR3 has 16 amino acids. CDR1 is SGHRS, CDR2 YFSETQ, per germline. This CDR3 is CASSSRQGALAGGYTF. For the CDR3, the DNA is TGCGCCAGCAGTTCCCGACAGGGCGCCCTCGCCGGTGGCTACACCTTC.

The chain carries TRBV6-2 or TRBV6-3 and TRBJ1-5, with D possibly TRBD1 on 5 matching bases. V lost 2 bases and J lost 9, with 5 bases in between. Germline V gives CDR1 MNHEY, CDR2 SVGEGT. CDR3 length: 11 amino acids. CDR3 sequence reads: CASSYQGPQHF. The CDR3, as DNA: TGTGCCAGCAGTTACCAGGGGCCCCAGCATTTT.

This clonotype appeared many times. CDR3 protein: CASSSGGGDTEAFF. Here the CDR3 DNA reads TGTGCCAGCAGCTCAGGGGGTGGGGACACTGAAGCTTTCTTT. The chain uses TRBV5-8 and TRBJ1-1, with TRBD1 matching over 7 bases. Trimming removed 3 bases from V and 3 bases from J; junction bases left unmatched: 5. There are 14 residues in the CDR3. Germline values: CDR1 SGHTS, CDR2 YDEGEE.

The chain carries TRBV28 and TRBJ1-3; tentative D call: TRBD1 (5 bases). CDR3 length: 13 residues. Germline-derived CDR1 and CDR2 are MDHEN and SYDVKM. Trimming took off 8 bases at V and 2 bases at J, with 10 bases between the two ends. The CDR3 here is CASGGRAGNTIYF. The CDR3 DNA follows: TGTGCCAGCGGGGGAAGGGCTGGAAACACCATATATTTT.

The chain couples TRBV4-2 to TRBJ1-2; TRBD1 aligns across 8 bases. The CDR3 runs to 15 residues. Trimming at V came to 1 base and at J to 4 bases, leaving 5 bases not matched to a gene. Looked up from germline, CDR1 is LGHNA and CDR2 is YNFKEQ. DNA for the CDR3: TGTGCCAGCAGCCAAGCCAGGGGGCATGGCTATGGCTACACCTTC. Translated: CASSQARGHGYGYTF.

Only a few counts were recorded for this clonotype. The V gene is TRBV12-3 or TRBV12-4, the J gene TRBJ1-5, with TRBD1 matching over 9 bases. Trimming at V came to 5 bases and at J to 1 base, leaving 6 bases not matched to a gene. CDR3 length: 16 residues. The CDR3 reads CASSLYDRGSNQPQHF. Here the CDR3 DNA reads TGTGCCAGCAGTCTCTATGACAGGGGGAGCAATCAGCCCCAGCATTTT.

The chain carries TRBV19 and TRBJ2-3; 8 positions agree with TRBD2. The CDR3 has 12 amino acids. CDR1 is LNHDA and CDR2 is SQIVND in the germline V gene (reference sequence). J lost 0 bases, V lost 11 bases, and 1 base had no gene match. CDR3 protein: CAAGGSTDTQYF. The CDR3 nucleotides read TGTGCCGCGGGGGGTAGCACAGATACGCAGTATTTT.

This clonotype was counted only a few times. The gene calls are TRBV7-3 and TRBJ2-2; the D is unclear. Germline CDR1 SGHTA, CDR2 FQGTGA. The ends were cut back, 6 bases at V and 7 bases at J, with 9 bases in the middle. The CDR3 extends over 12 amino acids. CDR3 DNA sequence: TGTGCCAGCAGTTGGCCAGGCGGGGAGCTGTTTTTT. Its protein product is CASSWPGGELFF.

The sample holds many counts of this clonotype. This chain uses TRBV5-1 with TRBJ2-3, with 13 bases that match TRBD2. This CDR3 has 16 residues. With V trimmed by 0 bases and J by 3 bases, 1 base remained unmatched. Germline values: CDR1 SGHRS, CDR2 YFSETQ. The CDR3 DNA reads as TGCGCCAGCAGCTTGGAACTAGCGGGGGGGACAGATACGCAGTATTTT. Residues: CASSLELAGGTDTQYF. Complete variable domain (other parts from reference TRBV5-1 and TRBJ2-3): KAGVTQTPRYLIKTRGQQVTLSCSPISGHRSVSWYQQTPGQGLQFLFEYFSETQRNKGNFPGRFSGRQFSNSRSEMNVSTLELGDSALYLCASSLELAGGTDTQYFGPGTRLTVL.

The chain carries TRBV7-2 and TRBJ1-5; D is ambiguous. CDR1 SGHTA and CDR2 FQGNSA come from the germline V gene. The CDR3 spans 14 residues. Trimming took off 7 bases at V and 5 bases at J, with 15 bases between the two ends. The CDR3 reads CASTRAPADQPQHF. The CDR3, as DNA: TGTGCCAGCACCCGGGCCCCAGCGGATCAGCCCCAGCATTTT.

This clonotype was detected a few times. The chain is built from TRBV5-1 and TRBJ2-7, with D possibly called TRBD1 or TRBD2 (5 bases each). Germline V gene lookup returns CDR1 SGHRS and CDR2 YFSETQ. V was pared by 9 bases and J by 0 bases, with 16 bases between. The CDR3 is made up of 14 amino acids. CDR3 residues: CATKEGTGSYEQYV. The CDR3 nucleotides read TGCGCCACCAAAGAGGGAACAGGCTCCTACGAGCAGTACGTC.

The chain links TRBV19 to TRBJ2-1; 7 bases fit TRBD2. CDR1 is LNHDA, CDR2 SQIVND, per germline (reference sequence). There are 16 residues in the CDR3. The trim removed 2 bases at V and 1 base at J, leaving 5 bases unmatched. The CDR3 is CASSIMSGGSYNEQFF. The CDR3 DNA follows: TGTGCCAGTAGTATAATGTCGGGGGGTTCCTACAATGAGCAGTTCTTC.

The chain employs TRBV6-6 and TRBJ2-3, with 7 bases fitting TRBD2. This CDR3 region has 13 residues. The germline CDR1 and CDR2 sequences are MNHNY and SVGAGI (reference sequence). V lost 4 bases, J lost 4 bases, and 2 bases stayed unmatched. The chain's CDR3 is CASSFGLADTQYF. The CDR3 DNA reads TGTGCCAGCAGTTTCGGACTAGCAGATACGCAGTATTTT.

This clonotype was detected a few times. J is TRBJ2-1 and V is TRBV5-4; 9 bases fit TRBD2. The CDR3 loop spans 19 amino acids. Germline V gene data show CDR1 as SGHNT and CDR2 as YYREEE (reference sequence). J lost 8 bases, V lost 1 base, and 19 bases had no gene match. The CDR3: CASSLFGGGAEETGDEQFF. The CDR3 nucleotides are TGTGCCAGCAGCTTGTTCGGCGGGGGGGCCGAAGAGACCGGCGATGAGCAGTTCTTC.

The V gene is TRBV5-1, the J gene TRBJ2-3; 9 bases match TRBD1. Germline V gene data show CDR1 as SGHRS and CDR2 as YFSETQ. The CDR3 extends over 15 amino acids. Losses at the gene ends were 0 bases for V and 4 bases for J; bases not matched to a gene: 3. CDR3 region: CASSLDRGRSDTQYF. CDR3 nucleotide sequence: TGCGCCAGCAGCTTGGACAGGGGGCGTTCAGATACGCAGTATTTT.

There are a few counts of this clonotype. V gene TRBV5-1 combines with J gene TRBJ2-1, with 7 bases lining up with TRBD2. The V and J ends lost 3 bases and 0 bases, in that order; junction bases with no gene match: 6. The germline gives CDR1 SGHRS, CDR2 YFSETQ. The CDR3 contains 16 residues. CDR3 sequence reads: CASSWAGDSSYNEQFF. The CDR3 DNA reads as TGCGCCAGCAGCTGGGCGGGGGATAGCTCCTACAATGAGCAGTTCTTC.

This chain joins TRBV7-2 and TRBJ1-2; perhaps TRBD1 as D (6 bases). This CDR3 is built from 14 residues. Trimming shortened V by 5 bases and J by 4 bases, and 14 bases separated the two germline ends. CDR1 is SGHTA and CDR2 is FQGNSA in the germline V gene. The CDR3: CASSVDRLTYGYTF. As DNA, the CDR3 is TGTGCCAGCAGCGTCGACAGGCTAACCTATGGCTACACCTTC.